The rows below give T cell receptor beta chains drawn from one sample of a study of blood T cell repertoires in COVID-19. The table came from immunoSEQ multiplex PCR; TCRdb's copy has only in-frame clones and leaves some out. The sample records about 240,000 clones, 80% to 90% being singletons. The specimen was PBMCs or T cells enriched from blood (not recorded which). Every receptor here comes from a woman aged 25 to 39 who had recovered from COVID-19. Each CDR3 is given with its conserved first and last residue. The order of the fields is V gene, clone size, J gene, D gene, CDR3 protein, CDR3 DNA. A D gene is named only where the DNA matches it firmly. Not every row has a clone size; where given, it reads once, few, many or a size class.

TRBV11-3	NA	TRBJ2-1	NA	CASSSRQGDEQFF	TGTGCCAGCAGCTCCCGCCAGGGCGATGAGCAGTTCTTC
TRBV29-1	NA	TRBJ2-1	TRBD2	CSVEGTSGRHSYNEQFF	TGCAGCGTTGAGGGTACTAGCGGACGCCACTCCTACAATGAGCAGTTCTTC
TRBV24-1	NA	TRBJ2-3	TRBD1	CATSDPPGQGRSTDTQYF	TGTGCCACCAGTGACCCTCCGGGACAGGGACGTTCCACAGATACGCAGTATTTT
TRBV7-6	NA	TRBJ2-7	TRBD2	CASSSLAGGPYEQYF	TGTGCCAGCAGCTCCCTAGCGGGAGGGCCGTACGAGCAGTACTTC
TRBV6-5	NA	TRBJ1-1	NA	CASTRNLNTEAFF	TGTGCCAGCACTAGAAACTTGAACACTGAAGCTTTCTTT
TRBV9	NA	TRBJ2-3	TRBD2	CASSRAGGLGTQYF	TGTGCCAGCTCCCGCGCGGGAGGACTGGGTACGCAGTATTTT
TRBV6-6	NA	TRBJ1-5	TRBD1	CASSTTGVYQPQHF	TGTGCCAGCAGTACAACAGGGGTCTACCAGCCCCAGCATTTT
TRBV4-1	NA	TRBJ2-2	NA	CASGSFTGELFF	TGCGCCAGCGGCTCTTTCACCGGGGAGCTGTTTTTT
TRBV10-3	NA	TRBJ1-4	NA	CAISERQGTNEKLFF	TGTGCCATCAGTGAGAGGCAGGGAACTAATGAAAAACTGTTTTTT
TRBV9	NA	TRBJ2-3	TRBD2	CASSVLLAGADTQYF	TGTGCCAGCAGCGTACTGCTAGCGGGCGCAGATACGCAGTATTTT
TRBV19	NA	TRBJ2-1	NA	CASSMAGGSAYNEQFF	TGTGCCAGTAGTATGGCTGGGGGGAGTGCCTACAATGAGCAGTTCTTC
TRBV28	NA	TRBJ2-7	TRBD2	CASRSGGYEQYF	TGTGCCAGCAGATCGGGGGGCTACGAGCAGTACTTC
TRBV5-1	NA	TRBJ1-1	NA	CASRASRGHTEAFF	TGCGCCAGCAGGGCCTCGAGAGGGCACACTGAAGCTTTCTTT
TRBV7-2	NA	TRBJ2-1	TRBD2	CASSGAGLAPSGEQFF	TGTGCCAGCAGCGGGGCGGGACTAGCGCCCAGTGGTGAGCAGTTCTTC
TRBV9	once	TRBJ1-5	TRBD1	CASSVSGQSNQPQHF	TGTGCCAGCAGCGTTTCGGGACAGTCCAATCAGCCCCAGCATTTT
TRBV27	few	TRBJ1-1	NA	CASSPWQVNTEAFF	TGTGCCAGCAGTCCTTGGCAGGTCAACACTGAAGCTTTCTTT
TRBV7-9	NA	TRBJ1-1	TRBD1	CASSPWGQLNTEAFF	TGTGCCAGCAGCCCCTGGGGACAGTTGAACACTGAAGCTTTCTTT
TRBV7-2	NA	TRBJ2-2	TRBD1	CASSPRQGGIGELFF	TGTGCCAGCAGCCCCCGACAGGGTGGGATCGGGGAGCTGTTTTTT
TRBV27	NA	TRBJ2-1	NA	CASSLGGSEAQFF	TGTGCCAGCAGTTTAGGGGGGAGCGAGGCGCAGTTCTTC
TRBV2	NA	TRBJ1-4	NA	CASSASRNNEKLFF	TGTGCCAGCAGTGCTTCCAGAAATAATGAAAAACTGTTTTTT
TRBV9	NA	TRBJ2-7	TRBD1	CASSVDDRAYEQYF	TGTGCCAGCAGCGTAGATGACAGGGCCTACGAGCAGTACTTC
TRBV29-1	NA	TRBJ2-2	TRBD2	CSVGGGLAGMRPNTGELFF	TGCAGCGTTGGGGGGGGACTAGCGGGAATGCGCCCGAACACCGGGGAGCTGTTTTTT
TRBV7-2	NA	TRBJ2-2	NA	CASSLRPDSPGELFF	TGTGCCAGCAGCTTAAGACCAGACAGCCCCGGGGAGCTGTTTTTT
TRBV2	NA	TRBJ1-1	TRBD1	CASSEAGQGLGNTEAFF	TGTGCCAGCAGTGAAGCGGGACAGGGTTTGGGAAACACTGAAGCTTTCTTT
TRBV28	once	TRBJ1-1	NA	CASRSRGQPSLGTEAFF	TGTGCCAGCAGATCCCGAGGACAGCCTTCTTTGGGCACTGAAGCTTTCTTT
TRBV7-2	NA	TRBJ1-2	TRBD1	CASSRAGGEGENYGYTF	TGTGCCAGCAGCCGGGCAGGGGGCGAAGGGGAAAACTATGGCTACACCTTC
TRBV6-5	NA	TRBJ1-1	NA	CASSYSDSGNTEAFF	TGTGCCAGCAGTTACTCCGACAGTGGGAACACTGAAGCTTTCTTT
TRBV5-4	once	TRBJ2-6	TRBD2	CASSADGGLGANVLTF	TGTGCCAGCAGCGCGGACGGGGGGTTAGGGGCCAACGTCCTGACTTTC
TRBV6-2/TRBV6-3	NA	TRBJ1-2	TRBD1	CASSKDRESFGYTF	TGTGCCAGCAGTAAGGACAGGGAAAGTTTTGGCTACACCTTC
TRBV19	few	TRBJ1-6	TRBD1	CASRGTEYNAYNSPLHF	TGTGCCAGTCGCGGGACAGAATACAACGCCTATAATTCACCCCTCCACTTT
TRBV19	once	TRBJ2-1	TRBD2	CASSIRSGGNNEQFF	TGTGCCAGTAGTATTCGTAGCGGGGGGAACAATGAGCAGTTCTTC
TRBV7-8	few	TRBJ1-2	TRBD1	CASSLIWGQGDLDHYGYTF	TGTGCCAGCAGCTTAATCTGGGGACAGGGGGACCTGGACCACTACGGCTACACCTTC
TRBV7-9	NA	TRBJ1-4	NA	CASSSIEAMDKEKLFF	TGTGCCAGCAGCTCAATTGAGGCAATGGATAAGGAAAAACTGTTTTTT
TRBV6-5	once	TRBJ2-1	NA	CASSQQGNEQFF	TGTGCCAGCAGTCAACAGGGCAATGAGCAGTTCTTC
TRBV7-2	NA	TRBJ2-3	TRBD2	CASSSRTSGRTDTQYF	TGTGCCAGCAGCTCCCGGACTAGCGGGCGAACAGATACGCAGTATTTT
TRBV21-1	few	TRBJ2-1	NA	CASSKRSGTSLDEQFF	TGTGCCAGCAGCAAAAGGAGCGGGACGAGTCTGGATGAGCAGTTCTTC
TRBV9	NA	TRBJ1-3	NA	CASSVDRFGTSGNTIYF	TGTGCCAGCAGCGTAGATAGGTTTGGGACTTCTGGAAACACCATATATTTT
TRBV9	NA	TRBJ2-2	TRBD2	CASSARLAGDHTGELFF	TGTGCCAGCAGCGCCCGACTAGCGGGAGACCACACCGGGGAGCTGTTTTTT
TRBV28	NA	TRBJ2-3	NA	CASRRDRSTDTQYF	TGTGCCAGCAGGCGGGACAGAAGCACAGATACGCAGTATTTT
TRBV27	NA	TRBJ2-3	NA	CASSINPEFTDTQYF	TGTGCCAGCAGTATCAACCCTGAGTTCACAGATACGCAGTATTTT
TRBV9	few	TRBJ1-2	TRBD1	CASSARRTGFSYGYTF	TGTGCCAGCAGCGCGCGGCGGACAGGGTTTTCTTATGGCTACACCTTC
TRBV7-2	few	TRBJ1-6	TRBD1	CASSLSAGRGSNSPLHF	TGTGCCAGCAGCTTATCAGCGGGCAGGGGGTCTAATTCACCCCTCCACTTT
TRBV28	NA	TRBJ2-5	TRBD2	CATVPPTSGRQRETQYF	TGTGCCACCGTGCCCCCGACTAGCGGGAGGCAAAGAGAGACCCAGTACTTC
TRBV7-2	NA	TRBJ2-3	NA	CASSPLTGTDTQYF	TGTGCCAGCAGCCCACTGACGGGAACAGATACGCAGTATTTT
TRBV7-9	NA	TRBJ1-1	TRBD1	CASQRTGGLNTEAFF	TGTGCCAGCCAAAGGACAGGGGGCTTGAACACTGAAGCTTTCTTT
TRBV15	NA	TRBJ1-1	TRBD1	CATSRTGGSWVITEAFF	TGTGCCACCAGCAGGACAGGGGGTTCTTGGGTTATCACTGAAGCTTTCTTT
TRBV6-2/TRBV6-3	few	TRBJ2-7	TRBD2	CASSTGGYEQYF	TGTGCCAGCAGTACGGGGGGCTACGAGCAGTACTTC
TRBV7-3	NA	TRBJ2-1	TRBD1	CASSLTVGTGYYNEQFF	TGTGCCAGCAGCTTAACGGTGGGGACAGGATACTACAATGAGCAGTTCTTC
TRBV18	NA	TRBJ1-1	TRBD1	CASSPTRGAYGTLNTEAFF	TGTGCCAGCTCACCTACCAGGGGGGCCTATGGTACTTTGAACACTGAAGCTTTCTTT
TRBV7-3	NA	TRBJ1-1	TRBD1	CASSQGQGRAEAFF	TGTGCCAGCAGCCAGGGACAGGGGAGAGCTGAAGCTTTCTTT
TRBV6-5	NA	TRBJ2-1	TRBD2	CASMTSRIDEQFF	TGTGCCAGCATGACTAGCAGGATCGATGAGCAGTTCTTC
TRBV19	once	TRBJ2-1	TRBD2	CASSTSGSSYEQFF	TGTGCCAGTAGTACTAGCGGGAGTTCCTATGAGCAGTTCTTC
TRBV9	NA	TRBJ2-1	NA	CASSVGQRTNNEQFF	TGTGCCAGCAGCGTAGGGCAGCGGACCAACAATGAGCAGTTCTTC
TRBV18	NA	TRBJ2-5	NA	CASSPSAGISKTQYF	TGTGCCAGCTCACCATCGGCAGGGATTAGTAAGACCCAGTACTTC
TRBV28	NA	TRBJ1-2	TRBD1	CASSSTGAFGYTF	TGTGCCAGCAGTTCCACAGGGGCATTTGGCTACACCTTC
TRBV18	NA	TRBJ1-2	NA	CASSPPEDSRLRGYTF	TGTGCCAGCTCACCACCTGAAGACAGCCGACTTAGGGGCTACACCTTC